A single sample gave rise to the 27 T cell receptor beta chains below, sequenced in a study of beta chain features in type 1 diabetes. All of the isolated RNA was reverse transcribed, so expressed TCRB transcripts were sequenced. Assay: immunoSEQ multiplex PCR; the TCRdb copy retains only in-frame clones and omits some. The sample consists of roughly 370,000 clones, 14% of them appearing once. The sample taken for sequencing was naive CD4+ T cells from blood. These TCRs come from a man under 40 in good health.

CDR3 in DNA: TGTGCCAGCAGCTTATCTGCTAGCACAGATACGCAGTATTTT. Its translation is CASSLSASTDTQYF. The rearrangement joins TRBV7-2 to TRBJ2-3, with D unresolved. V was shortened by 2 bases and J by 0 bases, with 6 bases between the two germline ends. CDR3 length: 14 amino acids. Germline V gives CDR1 SGHTA, CDR2 FQGNSA.

The chain uses TRBV5-1 and TRBJ2-3; D uncertain. Per germline, CDR1 SGHRS and CDR2 YFSETQ. The V end was cut by 1 base, the J end by 2 bases, with 11 bases between. The CDR3 sequence is 15 residues long. The CDR3 DNA sequence: TGCGCCAGCAGCTTGATTGGAAGGTACACAGATACGCAGTATTTT. Translating it yields CASSLIGRYTDTQYF.

The chain links TRBV13 to TRBJ2-3; D is undetermined. The CDR3 covers 13 residues. Trimming took off 5 bases at V and 2 bases at J, with 8 bases between the two ends. CDR1 is PRHDT, CDR2 FYEKMQ, per germline (reference sequence). CDR3 loop: CASSPIVTDTQYF. CDR3 nucleotide sequence: TGTGCCAGCAGCCCTATAGTCACAGATACGCAGTATTTT. The complete variable domain, with remaining parts taken from reference TRBV13 and TRBJ2-3, reads AAGVIQSPRHLIKEKRETATLKCYPIPRHDTVYWYQQGPGQDPQFLISFYEKMQSDKGSIPDRFSAQQFSDYHSELNMSSLELGDSALYFCASSPIVTDTQYFGPGTRLTVL.

The chain carries TRBV11-2 and TRBJ1-1; D not certain. The CDR3 is made up of 12 amino acids. Germline V CDR1 and CDR2: SGHAT, FQNNGV. V gave up 5 bases and J gave up 10 bases, with 14 bases separating them. The CDR3 DNA sequence: TGTGCCAGCAGCCCCGTGGAGCCCCCAGCTTTCTTT. It yields the protein CASSPVEPPAFF.

The V and J genes are TRBV11-2 and TRBJ2-1; no firm D call. The CDR3 has 16 amino acids. The V end lost 5 bases, the J end lost 8 bases, and 22 bases lay between the germline ends. Per the germline V gene, CDR1 is SGHAT and CDR2 is FQNNGV. CDR3 loop: CASSNNLRGVLHEQFF. The CDR3 DNA reads TGTGCCAGCAGCAATAACCTGAGAGGCGTCCTGCATGAGCAGTTCTTC. The whole variable domain, remainder taken from reference TRBV11-2 and TRBJ2-1, is EAGVAQSPRYKIIEKRQSVAFWCNPISGHATLYWYQQILGQGPKLLIQFQNNGVVDDSQLPKDRFSAERLKGVDSTLKIQPAKLEDSAVYLCASSNNLRGVLHEQFFGPGTRLTVL.

A few counts support this clone. The chain combines TRBV28 with TRBJ2-4; TRBD1 agrees at 9 bases. From germline, CDR1 is MDHEN and CDR2 SYDVKM. The junction had 11 bases not matched to a gene; V was cut back by 6 bases and J by 14 bases. The CDR3 is made up of 13 amino acids. The CDR3 protein is CASRTGGTGLEYF. The CDR3 DNA reads TGTGCCAGCAGGACTGGGGGGACAGGGTTAGAGTACTTC.

This chain uses TRBV14 with TRBJ1-2, with D hard to call. Germline V gene lookup returns CDR1 SGHDN and CDR2 FVKESK. The V and J ends lost 2 bases and 0 bases respectively, with 7 bases between them. The CDR3 is made up of 14 amino acids. The CDR3 protein is CASSQLGPNYGYTF. The CDR3 region has the DNA TGTGCCAGCAGCCAACTGGGCCCTAACTATGGCTACACCTTC.

This clone was counted a few times. J is TRBJ2-5 and V is TRBV4-1; no clear D gene. Per the germline V gene, CDR1 is MGHRA and CDR2 is YSYEKL. V was clipped by 4 bases and J by 2 bases, with 11 bases between them. The CDR3 runs 14 residues. The CDR3 spells CASSPRTAQETQYF. The CDR3 DNA reads as TGCGCCAGCAGCCCGAGGACGGCGCAAGAGACCCAGTACTTC.

This clone was counted a few times. The CDR3 bases are TGTGCCAGCAGCTTGGCCGGGACTAGGCTTTTCTACGAGCAGTACTTC. It is translated as CASSLAGTRLFYEQYF. The chain combines TRBV5-4 with TRBJ2-7; 8 bases line up with TRBD2. J lost 3 bases, V lost 0 bases, and 8 bases had no gene match. Germline V CDR1 and CDR2: SGHNT, YYREEE (reference sequence). The CDR3 is made up of 16 amino acids.

This clone was recorded a few times. The V call is TRBV6-6, the J call TRBJ1-2; D gene uncertain. V was shortened by 0 bases and J by 0 bases, with 2 bases between the two germline ends. CDR3 size: 13 residues. From germline, CDR1 is MNHNY and CDR2 SVGAGI (reference sequence). This CDR3 reads CASSYSPNYGYTF. The CDR3 bases are TGTGCCAGCAGTTACTCGCCTAACTATGGCTACACCTTC.

The chain employs TRBV29-1 and TRBJ2-5; D ambiguous. CDR1 and CDR2 from the germline V gene are SQVTM and ANQGSEA. With 2 bases removed from V and 3 bases from J, the gap between germline ends came to 10 bases. The CDR3 is 13 amino acids. DNA for the CDR3: TGCAGCGTTGAATGGGCCACCAAAGAGACCCAGTACTTC. Translated, it gives CSVEWATKETQYF.

This clone was recorded a few times. The rearrangement links TRBV9 to TRBJ2-1; possibly TRBD2 for D (5 bases). The V end was cut by 3 bases, the J end by 0 bases, with 16 bases between. CDR1 and CDR2 (germline): SGDLS, YYNGEE. CDR3 length: 17 residues. CDR3 sequence: CASSEMGALSSYNEQFF. CDR3 coding DNA: TGTGCCAGCAGCGAAATGGGAGCGCTTAGCTCCTACAATGAGCAGTTCTTC. The whole variable domain, filled in from reference TRBV9 and TRBJ2-1, reads DSGVTQTPKHLITATGQRVTLRCSPRSGDLSVYWYQQSLDQGLQFLIQYYNGEERAKGNILERFSAQQFPDLHSELNLSSLELGDSALYFCASSEMGALSSYNEQFFGPGTRLTVL.

This clone turned up a few times. The chain has TRBV7-9 and TRBJ2-7, with unresolved D. CDR1 and CDR2 from the germline V gene are SEHNR and FQNEAQ (reference sequence). V was shortened by 0 bases and J by 5 bases, with 2 bases between the two germline ends. The CDR3 sequence is 11 residues long. The CDR3 DNA is TGTGCCAGCAGCTTAGCGGACGAGCAGTACGTC. This gives the protein CASSLADEQYV.

This clone was seen a few times. The chain combines TRBV7-8 with TRBJ1-4; D is possibly TRBD1 (6 bases). Deletions cut 5 bases from V and 7 bases from J, with 8 bases between. This CDR3 region has 12 residues. Germline V gene lookup returns CDR1 SGHVS and CDR2 FQNEAQ. The CDR3 protein is CASSKQGEKLFF. The CDR3 coding sequence is TGTGCCAGCAGCAAACAGGGTGAAAAACTGTTTTTT. The entire variable domain, with the rest obtained from reference TRBV7-8 and TRBJ1-4, is as follows: GAGVSQSPRYKVAKRGQDVALRCDPISGHVSLFWYQQALGQGPEFLTYFQNEAQLDKSGLPSDRFFAERPEGSVSTLKIQRTQQEDSAVYLCASSKQGEKLFFGSGTQLSVL.

In its sample, this clone was seen a few times. The chain employs TRBV10-3 and TRBJ2-7; 11 bases match TRBD2. Germline V gene lookup returns CDR1 ENHRY and CDR2 SYGVKD. This CDR3 region has 14 residues. J was trimmed by 3 bases and V by 6 bases; bases with no gene match: 4. The chain's CDR3 is CAISPGTSGYEQYV. In DNA, the CDR3 is TGTGCCATCAGCCCGGGGACTAGCGGCTACGAGCAGTACGTC.

The chain joins TRBV30 to TRBJ2-3; the D gene is possibly TRBD2 (5 bases). Trimming cost V 0 bases and J 0 bases, with 13 bases left between them. Germline loops: CDR1 GTSNPN, CDR2 SVGIG (reference sequence). The CDR3 consists of 16 residues. DNA of the CDR3: TGTGCCTGGAGTGTACTCCTACGGGGAAGCACAGATACGCAGTATTTT. Translation: CAWSVLLRGSTDTQYF.

The chain employs TRBV4-2 and TRBJ1-2; D gene ambiguous. CDR3 length: 13 residues. Germline values: CDR1 LGHNA, CDR2 YNFKEQ. V gave up 0 bases and J gave up 7 bases, with 9 bases separating them. This CDR3 is CASSQDFIGGYTF. As DNA, the CDR3 is TGTGCCAGCAGCCAAGATTTCATTGGTGGCTACACCTTC.

V gene TRBV7-9 combines with J gene TRBJ2-1; D ambiguous. V gave up 5 bases and J gave up 9 bases, with 11 bases separating them. Per the germline V gene, CDR1 is SEHNR and CDR2 is FQNEAQ (reference sequence). This CDR3 region has 12 residues. The CDR3 nucleotides are TGTGCCAGCAGCCGGGCCAGGATTGAGCAGTTCTTC. This encodes CASSRARIEQFF.

This clone was seen only a few times. The genes are TRBV18 and TRBJ2-2; 8 bases align to TRBD2. The ends lost 2 bases at V and 4 bases at J; junction bases unmatched: 9. Looked up from germline, CDR1 is KGHSH and CDR2 is LQKENI. The CDR3 loop spans 17 amino acids. The CDR3 spells CASSPLKRELSTGELFF. DNA of the CDR3: TGTGCCAGCTCACCATTGAAGCGGGAGTTGAGCACCGGGGAGCTGTTTTTT.

The V and J genes are TRBV25-1 and TRBJ2-5; 7 bases are a match to TRBD2. The CDR3 totals 14 residues. Germline V CDR1 and CDR2: MGHDK, SYGVNS. J was trimmed by 4 bases and V by 3 bases; bases with no gene match: 5. The CDR3: CASSEAGRGETQYF. For the CDR3, the DNA is TGTGCCAGCAGTGAGGCAGGGAGGGGAGAGACCCAGTACTTC.

This CDR3 reads CASSARGQASNSPLHF. CDR3 DNA: TGTGCCAGCAGCGCTCGTGGACAGGCGAGCAATTCACCCCTCCACTTT. The chain couples TRBV9 to TRBJ1-6; 7 bases map to TRBD1. In germline, CDR1 is SGDLS, CDR2 YYNGEE. The CDR3 loop spans 16 amino acids. The J segment lost 7 bases and the V segment lost 3 bases, leaving 10 bases of the junction unmatched.

V usage is TRBV14 and J usage is TRBJ2-3, with TRBD2 matching 10 bases. CDR1 is SGHDN and CDR2 is FVKESK in the germline V gene. This CDR3 comprises 13 residues. V shed 2 bases and J 14 bases; nucleotides not matched to a gene: 7. The CDR3 DNA reads TGTGCCAGCAGCCAACGTACTAGCGGGGTGTTGTATTTT. Translating gives CASSQRTSGVLYF.

J is TRBJ2-7 and V is TRBV18; maybe TRBD2 (6 bases). V was pared by 6 bases and J by 7 bases, with 10 bases between. This CDR3 has 11 amino acids. From germline, CDR1 is KGHSH and CDR2 LQKENI. CDR3 in amino acids: CASSTGEEQYF. The CDR3 nucleotides read TGTGCCAGCTCGACGGGGGAGGAGCAGTACTTC.

This clone has more than one count but fewer than ten. The chain combines TRBV19 with TRBJ1-1; D remains ambiguous. V was pared by 7 bases and J by 1 base, with 13 bases between. Germline CDR1 and CDR2: LNHDA and SQIVND (reference sequence). The CDR3 covers 14 residues. CDR3: CASINRGRNTEAFF. The CDR3 coding sequence is TGTGCCAGTATCAATCGGGGTCGGAACACTGAAGCTTTCTTT.

This clone was found a few times. The J gene is TRBJ2-3, the V gene TRBV5-1; D ambiguous. The CDR3 has 14 amino acids. V dropped 4 bases and J dropped 6 bases, with 15 bases sitting between them. CDR1 is SGHRS, CDR2 YFSETQ, per germline. The CDR3 bases are TGCGCCAGCAGCCCAGGACCCCAGAGGGATACGCAGTATTTT. Translating it yields CASSPGPQRDTQYF.

The gene calls are TRBV12-5 and TRBJ2-5; possibly TRBD1 or TRBD2 for D (5 bases each). Germline lookup yields CDR1 LGHNT and CDR2 FRNRAP. With 6 bases removed from V and 9 bases from J, the gap between germline ends came to 17 bases. The CDR3 totals 13 residues. The DNA of the CDR3 is TGTGCTAGTGGCAGCCTGTGGAGAGGGGCCCAGTACTTC. Its translation: CASGSLWRGAQYF.

A few counts support this clone. The gene calls are TRBV5-4 and TRBJ1-1, with 8 bases matching TRBD1. Looked up from germline, CDR1 is SGHNT and CDR2 is YYREEE (reference sequence). Trimming at V came to 2 bases and at J to 0 bases, leaving 3 bases not matched to a gene. This CDR3 has 15 residues. CDR3 sequence: CASSFGTGVNTEAFF. The CDR3 bases are TGTGCCAGCAGCTTTGGGACAGGAGTGAACACTGAAGCTTTCTTT.